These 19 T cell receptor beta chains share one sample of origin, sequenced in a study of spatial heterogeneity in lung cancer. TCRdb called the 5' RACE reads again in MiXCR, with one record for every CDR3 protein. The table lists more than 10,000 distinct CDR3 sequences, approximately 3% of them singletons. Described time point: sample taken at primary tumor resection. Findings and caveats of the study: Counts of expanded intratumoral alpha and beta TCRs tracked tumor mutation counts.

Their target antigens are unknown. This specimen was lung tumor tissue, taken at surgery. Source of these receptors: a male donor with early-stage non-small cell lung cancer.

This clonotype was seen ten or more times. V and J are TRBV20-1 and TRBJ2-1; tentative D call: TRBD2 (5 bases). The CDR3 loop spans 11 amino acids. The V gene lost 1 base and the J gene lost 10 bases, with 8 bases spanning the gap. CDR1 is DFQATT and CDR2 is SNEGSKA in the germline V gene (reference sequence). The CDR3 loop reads CSARGGYEQFF. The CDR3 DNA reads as TGCAGTGCTAGAGGCGGGTACGAGCAGTTCTTC.

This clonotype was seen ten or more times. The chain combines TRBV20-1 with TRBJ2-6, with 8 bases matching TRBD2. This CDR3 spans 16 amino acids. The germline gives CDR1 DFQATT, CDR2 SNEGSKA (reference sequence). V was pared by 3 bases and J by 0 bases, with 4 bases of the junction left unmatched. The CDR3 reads CSASSGALSGANVLTF. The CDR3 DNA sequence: TGCAGTGCTAGTAGCGGGGCCCTCTCTGGGGCCAACGTCCTGACTTTC.

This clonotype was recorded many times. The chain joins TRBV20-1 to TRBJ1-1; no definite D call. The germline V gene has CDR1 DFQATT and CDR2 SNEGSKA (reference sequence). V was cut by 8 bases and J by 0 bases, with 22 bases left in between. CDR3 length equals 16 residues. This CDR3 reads CSTSGTAISMNTEAFF. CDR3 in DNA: TGCAGTACCTCGGGAACAGCTATTTCGATGAACACTGAAGCTTTCTTT.

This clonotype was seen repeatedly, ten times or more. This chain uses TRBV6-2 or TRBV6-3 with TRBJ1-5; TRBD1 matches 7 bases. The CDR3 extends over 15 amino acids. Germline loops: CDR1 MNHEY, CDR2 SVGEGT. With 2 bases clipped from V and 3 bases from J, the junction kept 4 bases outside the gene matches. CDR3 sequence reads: CASSYNRGLNQPQHF. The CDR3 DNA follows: TGTGCCAGCAGTTACAACAGGGGCCTCAATCAGCCCCAGCATTTT.

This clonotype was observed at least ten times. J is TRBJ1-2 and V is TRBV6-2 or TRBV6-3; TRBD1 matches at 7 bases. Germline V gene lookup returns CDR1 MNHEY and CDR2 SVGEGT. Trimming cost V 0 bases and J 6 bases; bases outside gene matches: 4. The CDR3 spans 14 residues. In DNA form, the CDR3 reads TGTGCCAGCAGTTACTCGTCGACAGGGAATGGCTACACCTTC. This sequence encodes CASSYSSTGNGYTF.

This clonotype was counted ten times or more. The CDR3 reads CAWTGRQGGYNEQFF. The CDR3 DNA reads TGTGCCTGGACTGGGCGCCAGGGAGGCTACAATGAGCAGTTCTTC. This chain links TRBV30 with TRBJ2-1; D possibly corresponds to TRBD2 (6 bases). V was shortened by 4 bases and J by 3 bases, with 16 bases between the two germline ends. The CDR3 totals 15 residues. Germline CDR1 GTSNPN, CDR2 SVGIG (reference sequence).

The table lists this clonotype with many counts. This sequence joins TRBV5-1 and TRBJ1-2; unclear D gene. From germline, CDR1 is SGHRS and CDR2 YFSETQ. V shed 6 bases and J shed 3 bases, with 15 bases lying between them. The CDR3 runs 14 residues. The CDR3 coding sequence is TGCGCCAGCACGCTGGGAGACGGGGACTATGGCTACACCTTC. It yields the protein CASTLGDGDYGYTF.

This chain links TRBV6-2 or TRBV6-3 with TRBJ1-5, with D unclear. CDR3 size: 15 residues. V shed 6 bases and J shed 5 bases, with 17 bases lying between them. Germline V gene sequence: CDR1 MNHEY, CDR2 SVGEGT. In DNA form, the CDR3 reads TGTGCCAGCAGCCCCCTCCGGACCCGGGATCAGCCCCAGCATTTT. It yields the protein CASSPLRTRDQPQHF.

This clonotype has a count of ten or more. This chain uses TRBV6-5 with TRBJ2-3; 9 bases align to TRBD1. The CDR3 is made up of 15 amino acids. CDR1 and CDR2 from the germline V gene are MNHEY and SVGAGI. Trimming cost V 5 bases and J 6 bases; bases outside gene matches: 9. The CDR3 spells CASSPPGQGRDTQYF. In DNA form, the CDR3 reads TGTGCCAGCAGTCCCCCGGGACAGGGTCGGGATACGCAGTATTTT.

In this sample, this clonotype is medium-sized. The CDR3 protein is CASSSQGTGFELFF. In DNA, the CDR3 is TGTGCCAGCAGTTCCCAGGGGACAGGGTTCGAACTGTTTTTT. This chain links TRBV28 with TRBJ1-4; 9 bases are a match to TRBD1. Germline loops: CDR1 MDHEN, CDR2 SYDVKM. The length of the CDR3 is 14 residues. The V and J ends lost 4 bases and 12 bases, in that order; junction bases with no gene match: 9.

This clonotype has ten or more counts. The CDR3 nucleotides read TGCGCCAGCAGTTTAACAGGGGACAACTACAATGAGCAGTTCTTC. Translating gives CASSLTGDNYNEQFF. The chain has TRBV5-1 and TRBJ2-1; TRBD1 aligns across 7 bases. The CDR3 length is 15 residues. Germline V gene sequence: CDR1 SGHRS, CDR2 YFSETQ. The junction had 8 bases not matched to a gene; V was cut back by 5 bases and J by 3 bases.

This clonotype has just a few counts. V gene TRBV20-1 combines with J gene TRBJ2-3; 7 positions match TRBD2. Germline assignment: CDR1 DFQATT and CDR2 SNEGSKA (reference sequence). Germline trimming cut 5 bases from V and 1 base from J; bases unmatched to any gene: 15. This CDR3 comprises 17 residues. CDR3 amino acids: CSAAPLEGGLGTDTQYF. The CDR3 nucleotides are TGCAGTGCTGCTCCGCTGGAGGGAGGGCTGGGCACAGATACGCAGTATTTT.

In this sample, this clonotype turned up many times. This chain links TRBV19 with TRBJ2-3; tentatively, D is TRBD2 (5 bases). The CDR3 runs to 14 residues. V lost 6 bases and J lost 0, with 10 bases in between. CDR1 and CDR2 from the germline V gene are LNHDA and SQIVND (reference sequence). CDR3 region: CASSSSGSTDTQYF. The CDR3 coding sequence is TGTGCCAGTAGCAGCAGCGGTAGCACAGATACGCAGTATTTT.

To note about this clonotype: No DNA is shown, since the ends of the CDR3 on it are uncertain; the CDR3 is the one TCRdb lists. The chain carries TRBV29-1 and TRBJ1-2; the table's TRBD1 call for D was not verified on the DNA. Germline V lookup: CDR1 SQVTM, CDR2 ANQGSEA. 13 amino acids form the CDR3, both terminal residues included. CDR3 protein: CSVWGQGSYGDTF.

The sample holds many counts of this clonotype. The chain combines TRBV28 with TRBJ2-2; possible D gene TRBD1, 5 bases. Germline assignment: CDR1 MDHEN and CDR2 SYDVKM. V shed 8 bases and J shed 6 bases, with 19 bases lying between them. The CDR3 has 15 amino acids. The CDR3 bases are TGTGCCAGCTACAGAATGGGGCAGGGATCCGGGGAGCTGTTTTTT. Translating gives CASYRMGQGSGELFF.

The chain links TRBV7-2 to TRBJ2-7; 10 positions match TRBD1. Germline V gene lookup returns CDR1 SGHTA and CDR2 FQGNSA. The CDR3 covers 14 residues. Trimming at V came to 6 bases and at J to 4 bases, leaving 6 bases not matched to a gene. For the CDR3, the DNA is TGTGCCAGCAGTAGGGACAGGGGACAATACGAGCAGTACTTC. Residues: CASSRDRGQYEQYF.

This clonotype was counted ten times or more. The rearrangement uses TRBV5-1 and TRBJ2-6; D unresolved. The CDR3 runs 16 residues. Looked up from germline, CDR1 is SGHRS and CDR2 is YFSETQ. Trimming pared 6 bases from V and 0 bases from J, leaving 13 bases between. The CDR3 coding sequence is TGCGCCAGCACCTCCTCCCACAGCTCTGGGGCCAACGTCCTGACTTTC. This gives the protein CASTSSHSSGANVLTF.

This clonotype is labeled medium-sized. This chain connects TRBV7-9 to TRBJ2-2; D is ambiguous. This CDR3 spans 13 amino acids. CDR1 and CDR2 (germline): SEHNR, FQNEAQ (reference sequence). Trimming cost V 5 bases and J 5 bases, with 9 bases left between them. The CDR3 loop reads CASSPLGTGELFF. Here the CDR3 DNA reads TGTGCCAGCAGCCCCCTAGGGACCGGGGAGCTGTTTTTT.

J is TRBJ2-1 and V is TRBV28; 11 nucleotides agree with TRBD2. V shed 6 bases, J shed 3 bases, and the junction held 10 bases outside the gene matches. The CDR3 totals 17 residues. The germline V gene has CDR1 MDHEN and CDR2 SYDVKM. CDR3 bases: TGTGCCAGCAGAACCCGACTAGCGGGGCCACTCTACAATGAGCAGTTCTTC. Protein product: CASRTRLAGPLYNEQFF.